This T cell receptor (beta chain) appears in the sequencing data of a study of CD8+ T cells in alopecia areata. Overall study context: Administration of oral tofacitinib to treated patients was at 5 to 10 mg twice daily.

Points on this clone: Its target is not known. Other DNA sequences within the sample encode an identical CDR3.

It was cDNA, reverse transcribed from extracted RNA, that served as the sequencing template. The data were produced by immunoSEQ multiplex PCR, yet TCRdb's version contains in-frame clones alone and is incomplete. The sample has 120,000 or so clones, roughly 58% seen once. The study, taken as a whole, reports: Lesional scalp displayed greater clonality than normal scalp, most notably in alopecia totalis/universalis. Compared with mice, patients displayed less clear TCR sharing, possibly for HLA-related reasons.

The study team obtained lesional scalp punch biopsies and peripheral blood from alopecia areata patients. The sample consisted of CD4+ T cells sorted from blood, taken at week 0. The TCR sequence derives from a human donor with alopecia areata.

CDR3 sequence (DNA): TGTGCCAGCAGTTACACAGGGAACACTGAAGCTTTCTTT. As protein: CASSYTGNTEAFF. The chain employs TRBV6-5 and TRBJ1-1, with D possibly matching TRBD1 (5 bases). CDR3 length: 13 residues. From germline, CDR1 is MNHEY and CDR2 SVGAGI. The V and J ends lost 2 bases and 1 base respectively, with 5 bases between them.